This entry is about one TCR beta chain. This specimen comes from a study of blood T cell repertoires in COVID-19. About the study: The United States, Italy and Spain were the sources of the acute and convalescent COVID-19 samples. T cells, B-cell-depleted T cells, or PBMCs provided the cDNA or gDNA that served as material.

Adults between roughly 18 and 100 years of age took part from 24 US areas. Measured with immunoSEQ multiplex PCR; TCRdb has only the in-frame clones, and not every one. The sample carries about 210,000 clones, approximately 90% recorded once. Germline V CDR1 and CDR2: MNHEY, SMNVEV (reference sequence). After removal of 4 bases from V and 7 bases from J, the junction contained 9 bases not matched to a gene. The CDR3 spans 14 residues. V and J are TRBV27 and TRBJ1-2; 7 bases map to TRBD1. The origin of this receptor is a man in his late teens or twenties with acute COVID-19. Sequenced material: PBMCs or T cells enriched from blood (not recorded which). Written as DNA, the CDR3 is TGTGCCAGCAGTTCAACGACAGGGTTTAGTGGCTACACCTTC. As protein: CASSSTTGFSGYTF.